The sequence of this T cell receptor beta chain was determined in a study of early T cells in non-severe SARS-CoV-2 infection. Across the whole study: Chains from this unsorted whole-blood bulk RNA could not be paired. Study outcomes and limitations: Missing private and CD4 specificities, VDJdb matching favored anti-spike CD8 responses.

Researchers attached unique molecular identifiers to individual cDNA molecules. TCRdb re-derived calls from the 5' RACE reads in MiXCR, one entry per CDR3 protein. The repertoire holds more than 45,000 distinct CDR3 sequences, 6% to 8.5% seen once, with 3% to 4% in the top ten. V lost 5 bases and J 3 bases, leaving 17 bases between the germline ends. Germline CDR1 is LNHDA and CDR2 is SQIVND (reference sequence). The CDR3 sequence is 15 residues long. This clonotype has a count of ten or more. Its specificity is unknown. Specimen: whole blood. This rearrangement joins TRBV19 to TRBJ2-7, with D possibly matching TRBD1 (5 bases). This sequence originates from an adult who was a healthcare worker with PCR-confirmed SARS-CoV-2 infection or an uninfected control (not recorded which). This CDR3 reads CASSPEDNPGYEQYF. The CDR3 nucleotides are TGTGCCAGTAGTCCCGAGGACAATCCGGGCTACGAGCAGTACTTC.